This T cell receptor beta chain was recorded in a study of shared clonotypes between healthy human individuals. Whole-study context: For every donor, three CD4 naive, three CD4 memory, two CD8 naive and one CD8 memory plates were used.

Sorted-subset replicate PCR reactions were performed with approximately 180 ng DNA, corresponding to tens of thousands of T cell genomes. Under the authors' procedure: Filtering differed for immunoSEQ, which gave only junction sequences without quality scores. Profiled with immunoSEQ multiplex PCR; TCRdb holds only in-frame clones, not every one. V and J calls and clone size are as listed in that table; D and trimming were resolved from the DNA. Here the sample spans 2 million to 3 million clones, more than 80% being singletons. The sequencing sample was made of naive CD4+ T cells sorted from blood. Documented subset: CD45RA+ positively selected. The receptor was isolated from a man between 18 and 29 years old in good health.

The CDR3: CAISDSPNEKLFF. CDR3 nucleotides: TGTGCCATCAGTGACAGCCCTAATGAAAAACTGTTTTTT. This rearrangement joins TRBV10-3 to TRBJ1-4; D not resolved. Looked up from germline, CDR1 is ENHRY and CDR2 is SYGVKD. V lost 3 bases and J lost 3, with 5 bases in between. This CDR3 region has 13 residues.